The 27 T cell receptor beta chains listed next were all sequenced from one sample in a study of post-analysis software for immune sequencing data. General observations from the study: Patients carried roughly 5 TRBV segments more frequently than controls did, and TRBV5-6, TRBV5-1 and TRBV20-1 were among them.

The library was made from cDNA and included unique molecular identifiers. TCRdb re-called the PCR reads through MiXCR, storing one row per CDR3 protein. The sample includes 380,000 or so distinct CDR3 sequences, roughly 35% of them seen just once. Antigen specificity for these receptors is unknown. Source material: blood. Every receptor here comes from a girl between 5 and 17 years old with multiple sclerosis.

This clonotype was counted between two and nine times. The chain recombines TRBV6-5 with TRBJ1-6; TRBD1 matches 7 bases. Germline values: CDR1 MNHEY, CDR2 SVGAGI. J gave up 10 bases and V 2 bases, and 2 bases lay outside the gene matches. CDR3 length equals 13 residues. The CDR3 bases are TGTGCCAGCAGTTACGACAGGGAATCACCCCTCCACTTT. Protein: CASSYDRESPLHF.

The CDR3 DNA reads as TGCGCCAGCAGCTTGAGAGAGGGACAGGGGATCAAGTACTTC. Translating it yields CASSLREGQGIKYF. The chain joins TRBV5-1 to TRBJ2-7; 10 bases fit TRBD1. The V segment lost 1 base and the J segment 11 bases; nucleotides outside the gene matches: 9. In germline, CDR1 is SGHRS, CDR2 YFSETQ. This CDR3 spans 14 amino acids.

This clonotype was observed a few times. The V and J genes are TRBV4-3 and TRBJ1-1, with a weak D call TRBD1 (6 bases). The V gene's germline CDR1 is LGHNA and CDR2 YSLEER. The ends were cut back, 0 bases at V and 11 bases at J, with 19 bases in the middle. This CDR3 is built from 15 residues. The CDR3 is CASSQDGRGRFRAFF. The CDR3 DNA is TGCGCCAGCAGCCAAGACGGCAGGGGTCGGTTTCGTGCTTTCTTT.

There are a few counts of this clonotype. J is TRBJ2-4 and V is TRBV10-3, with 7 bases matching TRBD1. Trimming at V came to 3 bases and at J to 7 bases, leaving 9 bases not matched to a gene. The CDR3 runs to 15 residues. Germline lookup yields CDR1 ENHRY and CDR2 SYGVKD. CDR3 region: CAISEEGANRNIQYF. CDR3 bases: TGTGCCATCAGTGAAGAGGGGGCAAATCGGAACATTCAGTACTTC.

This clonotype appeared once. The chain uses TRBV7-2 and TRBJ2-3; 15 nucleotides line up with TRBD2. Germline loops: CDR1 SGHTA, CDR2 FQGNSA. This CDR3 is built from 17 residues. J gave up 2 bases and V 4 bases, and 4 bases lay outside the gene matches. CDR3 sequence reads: CASSSGTSGGYTDTQYF. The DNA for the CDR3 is TGTGCCAGCAGCTCCGGGACTAGCGGGGGGTACACAGATACGCAGTATTTT.

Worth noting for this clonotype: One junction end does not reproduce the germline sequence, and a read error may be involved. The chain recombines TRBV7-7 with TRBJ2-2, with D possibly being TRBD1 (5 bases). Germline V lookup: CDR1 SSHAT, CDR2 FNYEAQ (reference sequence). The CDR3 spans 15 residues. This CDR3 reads CASSLETANTRELFF. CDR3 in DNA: TGTGCTAGCAGCTTGGAGACAGCGAACACCCGGGAGCTGTTTTTT.

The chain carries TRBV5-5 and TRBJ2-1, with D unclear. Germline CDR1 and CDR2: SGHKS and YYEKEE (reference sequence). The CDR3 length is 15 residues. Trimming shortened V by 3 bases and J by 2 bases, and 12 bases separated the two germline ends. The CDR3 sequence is CASSYSLRTYNEQFF. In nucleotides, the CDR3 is TGTGCCAGCAGCTACTCCTTGAGGACCTACAATGAGCAGTTCTTC.

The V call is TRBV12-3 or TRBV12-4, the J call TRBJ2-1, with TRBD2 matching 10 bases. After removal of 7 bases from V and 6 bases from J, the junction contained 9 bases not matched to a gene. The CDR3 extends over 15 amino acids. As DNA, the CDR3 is TGTGCCAGCAATAACCCTAGCGGGGGTTCCAATGAGCAGTTCTTC. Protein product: CASNNPSGGSNEQFF.

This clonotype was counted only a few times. The CDR3 is CASSQGTAQETQYF. The CDR3 DNA sequence: TGTGCCAGCAGCCAAGGGACAGCCCAAGAGACCCAGTACTTC. The V gene is TRBV7-2, the J gene TRBJ2-5, with 7 nucleotides matching TRBD1. V dropped 5 bases and J dropped 1; count of bases not matched to a gene: 4. The CDR3 sequence is 14 residues long. Germline CDR1 SGHTA, CDR2 FQGNSA. Complete variable domain (other parts from reference TRBV7-2 and TRBJ2-5): GAGVSQSPSNKVTEKGKDVELRCDPISGHTALYWYRQSLGQGLEFLIYFQGNSAPDKSGLPSDRFSAERTGGSVSTLTIQRTQQEDSAVYLCASSQGTAQETQYFGPGTRLLVL.

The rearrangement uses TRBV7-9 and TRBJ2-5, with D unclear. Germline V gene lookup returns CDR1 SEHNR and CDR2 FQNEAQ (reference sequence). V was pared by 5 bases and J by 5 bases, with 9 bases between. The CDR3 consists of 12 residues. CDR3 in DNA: TGTGCCAGCAGCCAACATTGGGAGACCCAGTACTTC. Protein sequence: CASSQHWETQYF.

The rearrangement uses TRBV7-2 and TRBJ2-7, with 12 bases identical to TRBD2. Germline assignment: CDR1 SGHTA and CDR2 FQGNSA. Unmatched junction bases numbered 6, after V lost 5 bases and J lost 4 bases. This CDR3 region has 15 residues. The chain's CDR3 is CASSPPTSGGYEQYF. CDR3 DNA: TGTGCCAGCAGCCCGCCCACTAGCGGGGGGTACGAGCAGTACTTC.

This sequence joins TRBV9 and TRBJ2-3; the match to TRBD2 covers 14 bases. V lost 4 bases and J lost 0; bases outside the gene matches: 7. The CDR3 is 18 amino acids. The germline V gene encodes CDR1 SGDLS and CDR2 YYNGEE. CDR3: CASSRGTSGGLSTDTQYF. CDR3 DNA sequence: TGTGCCAGCAGCCGAGGGACTAGCGGGGGCCTTAGCACAGATACGCAGTATTTT.

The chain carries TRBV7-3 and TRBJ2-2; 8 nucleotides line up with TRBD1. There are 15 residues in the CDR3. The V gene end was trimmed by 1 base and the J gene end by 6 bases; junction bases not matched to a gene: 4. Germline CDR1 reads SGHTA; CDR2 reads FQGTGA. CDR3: CASSLIQGASGELFF. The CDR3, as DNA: TGTGCCAGCAGCTTAATCCAGGGGGCTTCCGGGGAGCTGTTTTTT.

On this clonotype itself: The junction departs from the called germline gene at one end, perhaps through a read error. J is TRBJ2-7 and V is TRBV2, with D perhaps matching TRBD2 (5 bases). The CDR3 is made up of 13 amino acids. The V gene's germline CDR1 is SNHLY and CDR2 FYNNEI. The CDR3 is CAGSEGRSYEQYF. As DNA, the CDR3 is TGTGCCGGCAGTGAGGGCAGGTCCTACGAGCAGTACTTC.

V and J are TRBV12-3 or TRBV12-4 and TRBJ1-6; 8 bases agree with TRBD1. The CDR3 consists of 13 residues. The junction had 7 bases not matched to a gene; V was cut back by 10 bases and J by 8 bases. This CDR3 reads CATRQGIDSPLHF. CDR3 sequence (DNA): TGTGCCACCCGACAGGGGATAGATTCACCCCTCCACTTT.

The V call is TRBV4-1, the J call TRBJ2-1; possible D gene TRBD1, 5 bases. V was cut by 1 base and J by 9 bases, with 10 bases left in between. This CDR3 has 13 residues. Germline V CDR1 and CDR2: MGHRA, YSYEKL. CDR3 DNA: TGCGCCAGCAGCCAAGTAGGGGTGGGTGAGCAGTTCTTC. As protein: CASSQVGVGEQFF.

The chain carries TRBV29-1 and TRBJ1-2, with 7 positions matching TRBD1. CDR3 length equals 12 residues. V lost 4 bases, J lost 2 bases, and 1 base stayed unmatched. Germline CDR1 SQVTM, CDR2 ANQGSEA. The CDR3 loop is CSVADRNYGYTF. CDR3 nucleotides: TGCAGCGTTGCGGACAGGAACTATGGCTACACCTTC.

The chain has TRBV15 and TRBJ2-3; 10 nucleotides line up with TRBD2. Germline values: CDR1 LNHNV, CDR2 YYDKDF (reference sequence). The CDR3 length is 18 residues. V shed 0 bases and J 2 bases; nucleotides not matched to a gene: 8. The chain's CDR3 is CATSRDGALAGYTDTQYF. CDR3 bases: TGTGCCACCAGCAGAGATGGAGCACTAGCGGGGTACACAGATACGCAGTATTTT.

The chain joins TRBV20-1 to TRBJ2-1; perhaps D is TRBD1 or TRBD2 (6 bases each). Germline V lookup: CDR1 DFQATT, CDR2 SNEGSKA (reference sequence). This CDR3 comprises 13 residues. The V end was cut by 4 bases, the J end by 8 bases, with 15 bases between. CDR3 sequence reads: CSANRLGGYEQFF. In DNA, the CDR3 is TGCAGTGCTAACCGCCTCGGGGGCTATGAGCAGTTCTTC.

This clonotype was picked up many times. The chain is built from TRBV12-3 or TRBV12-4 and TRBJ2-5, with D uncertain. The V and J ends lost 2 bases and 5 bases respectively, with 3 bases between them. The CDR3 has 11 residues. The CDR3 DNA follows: TGTGCCAGCAGTTTACTGGAGACCCAGTACTTC. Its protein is CASSLLETQYF.

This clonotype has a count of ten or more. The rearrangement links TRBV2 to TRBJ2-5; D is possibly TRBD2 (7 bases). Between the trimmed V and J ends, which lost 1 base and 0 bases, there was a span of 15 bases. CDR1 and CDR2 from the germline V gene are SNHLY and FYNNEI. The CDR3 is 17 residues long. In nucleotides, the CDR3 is TGTGCCAGCAGTGAAGGTTGGGGGGGGCCGTACCAAGAGACCCAGTACTTC. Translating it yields CASSEGWGGPYQETQYF.

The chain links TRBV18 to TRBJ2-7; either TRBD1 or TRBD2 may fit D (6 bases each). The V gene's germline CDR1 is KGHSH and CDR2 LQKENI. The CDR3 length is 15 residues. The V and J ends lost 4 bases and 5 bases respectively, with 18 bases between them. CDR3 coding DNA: TGTGCCAGCTCACGGGAGGAGGGGGGCCACAACGAGCAGTACTTC. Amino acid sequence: CASSREEGGHNEQYF.

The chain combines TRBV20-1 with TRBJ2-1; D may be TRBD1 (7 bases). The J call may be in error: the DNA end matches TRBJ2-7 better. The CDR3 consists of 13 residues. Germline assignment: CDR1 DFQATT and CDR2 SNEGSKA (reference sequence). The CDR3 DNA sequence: TGCAGTGCTAAGTTAGCAGGGGGGTACGAGCAGTACTTC. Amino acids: CSAKLAGGYEQYF.

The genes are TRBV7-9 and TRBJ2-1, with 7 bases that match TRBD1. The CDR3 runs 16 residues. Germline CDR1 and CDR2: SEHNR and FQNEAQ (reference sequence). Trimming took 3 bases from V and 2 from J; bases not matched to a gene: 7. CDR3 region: CASSFRIGTAYNEQFF. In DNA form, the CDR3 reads TGTGCCAGCAGCTTCCGGATTGGGACAGCCTACAATGAGCAGTTCTTC.

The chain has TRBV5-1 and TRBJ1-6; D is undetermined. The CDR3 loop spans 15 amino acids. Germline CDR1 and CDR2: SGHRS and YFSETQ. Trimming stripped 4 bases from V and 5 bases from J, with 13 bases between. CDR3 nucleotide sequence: TGCGCCAGCAGCATTAGCGTATCTAATAATTCACCCCTCCACTTT. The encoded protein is CASSISVSNNSPLHF.

CDR3 nucleotides: TGCAGCGTTGAAGGGACTAGCGGGGGACAAGAGACCCAGTACTTC. It codes for CSVEGTSGGQETQYF. The rearrangement joins TRBV29-1 to TRBJ2-5; TRBD2 aligns across 13 bases. V shed 1 base, J shed 2 bases, and the junction held 1 base outside the gene matches. The CDR3 is made up of 15 amino acids. Germline V gene data show CDR1 as SQVTM and CDR2 as ANQGSEA. Full variable domain (rest looked up from reference TRBV29-1 and TRBJ2-5): SAVISQKPSRDICQRGTSLTIQCQVDSQVTMMFWYRQQPGQSLTLIATANQGSEATYESGFVIDKFPISRPNLTFSTLTVSNMSPEDSSIYLCSVEGTSGGQETQYFGPGTRLLVL.

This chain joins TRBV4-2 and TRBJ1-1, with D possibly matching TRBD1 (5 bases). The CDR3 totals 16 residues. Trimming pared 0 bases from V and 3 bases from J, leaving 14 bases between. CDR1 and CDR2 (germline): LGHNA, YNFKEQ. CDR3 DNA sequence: TGTGCCAGCAGCCAAGATGAACGGGGGAGTGACACTGAAGCTTTCTTT. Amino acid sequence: CASSQDERGSDTEAFF.